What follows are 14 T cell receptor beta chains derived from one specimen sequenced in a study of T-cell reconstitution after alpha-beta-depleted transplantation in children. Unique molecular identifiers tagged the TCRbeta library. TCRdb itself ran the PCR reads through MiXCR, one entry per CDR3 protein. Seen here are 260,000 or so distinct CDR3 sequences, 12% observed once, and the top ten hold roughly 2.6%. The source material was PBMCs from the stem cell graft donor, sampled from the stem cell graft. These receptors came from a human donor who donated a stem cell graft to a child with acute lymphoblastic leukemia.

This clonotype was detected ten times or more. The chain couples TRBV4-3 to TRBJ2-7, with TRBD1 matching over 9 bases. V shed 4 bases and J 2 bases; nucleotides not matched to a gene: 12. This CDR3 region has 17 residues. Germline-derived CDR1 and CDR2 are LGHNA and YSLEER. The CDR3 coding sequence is TGCGCCAGCAGCCTAAGCAGGACAGGGGAGGTGGCCTACGAGCAGTACTTC. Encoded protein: CASSLSRTGEVAYEQYF.

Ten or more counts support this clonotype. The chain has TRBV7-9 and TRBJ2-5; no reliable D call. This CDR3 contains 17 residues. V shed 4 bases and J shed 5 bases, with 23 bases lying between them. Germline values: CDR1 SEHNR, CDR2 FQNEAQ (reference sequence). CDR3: CASSYIAGSPVGETQYF. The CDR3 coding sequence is TGTGCCAGCAGCTATATTGCCGGCTCTCCGGTAGGGGAGACCCAGTACTTC.

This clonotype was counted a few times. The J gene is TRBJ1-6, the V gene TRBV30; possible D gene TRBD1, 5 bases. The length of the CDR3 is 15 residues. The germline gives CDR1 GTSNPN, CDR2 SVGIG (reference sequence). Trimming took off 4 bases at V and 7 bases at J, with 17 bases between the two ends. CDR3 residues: CAWMDKGPTNSPLHF. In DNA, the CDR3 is TGTGCCTGGATGGACAAAGGGCCGACGAATTCACCCCTCCACTTT.

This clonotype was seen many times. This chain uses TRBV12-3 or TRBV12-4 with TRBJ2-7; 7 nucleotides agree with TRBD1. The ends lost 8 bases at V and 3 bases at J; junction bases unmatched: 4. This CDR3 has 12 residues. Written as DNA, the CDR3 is TGTGCCAGCCGGGACAGATACTACGAGCAGTACTTC. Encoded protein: CASRDRYYEQYF.

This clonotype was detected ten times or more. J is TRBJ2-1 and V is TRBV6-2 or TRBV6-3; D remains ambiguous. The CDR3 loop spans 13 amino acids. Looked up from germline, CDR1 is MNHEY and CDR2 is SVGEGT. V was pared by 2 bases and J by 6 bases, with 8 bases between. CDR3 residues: CASSYGRLNEQFF. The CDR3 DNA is TGTGCCAGCAGTTACGGGCGCCTCAATGAGCAGTTCTTC.

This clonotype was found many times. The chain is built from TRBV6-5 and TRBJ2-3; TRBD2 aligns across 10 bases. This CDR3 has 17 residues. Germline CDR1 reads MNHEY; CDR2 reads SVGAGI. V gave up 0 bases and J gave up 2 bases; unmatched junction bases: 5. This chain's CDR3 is CASSYSSGGVITDTQYF. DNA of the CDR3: TGTGCCAGCAGTTACTCCAGCGGGGGGGTAATCACAGATACGCAGTATTTT.

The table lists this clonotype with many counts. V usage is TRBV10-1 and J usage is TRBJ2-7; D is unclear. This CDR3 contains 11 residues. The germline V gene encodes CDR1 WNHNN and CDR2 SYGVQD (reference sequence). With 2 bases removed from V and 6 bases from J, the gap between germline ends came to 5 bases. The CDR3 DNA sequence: TGCGCCAGCAGTGAGGGCTCCGAGCAGTACTTC. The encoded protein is CASSEGSEQYF.

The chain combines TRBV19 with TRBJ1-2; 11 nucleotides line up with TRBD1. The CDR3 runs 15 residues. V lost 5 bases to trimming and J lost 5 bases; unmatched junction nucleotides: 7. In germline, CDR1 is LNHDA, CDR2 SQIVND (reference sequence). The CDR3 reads CASSPPGQGVYGYTF. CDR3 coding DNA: TGTGCCAGTAGTCCTCCGGGACAGGGGGTTTATGGCTACACCTTC.

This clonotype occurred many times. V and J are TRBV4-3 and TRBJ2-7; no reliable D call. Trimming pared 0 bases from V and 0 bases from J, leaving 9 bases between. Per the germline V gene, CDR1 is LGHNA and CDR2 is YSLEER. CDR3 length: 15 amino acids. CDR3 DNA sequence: TGCGCCAGCAGCCAAGATTGGGCGAGCTCCTACGAGCAGTACTTC. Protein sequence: CASSQDWASSYEQYF.

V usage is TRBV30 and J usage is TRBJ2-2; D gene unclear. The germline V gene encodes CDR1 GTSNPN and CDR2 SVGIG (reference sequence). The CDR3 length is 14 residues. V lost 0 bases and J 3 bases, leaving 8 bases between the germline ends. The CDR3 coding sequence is TGTGCCTGGAGTGTAATACAAGACACCGGGGAGCTGTTTTTT. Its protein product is CAWSVIQDTGELFF.

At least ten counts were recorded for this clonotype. CDR3 nucleotides: TGCAGTGCTAGAGACGAGACAGGGAGGTTTAGTCAGCCCCAGCATTTT. Its translation is CSARDETGRFSQPQHF. V and J are TRBV20-1 and TRBJ1-5; 7 bases map to TRBD1. Trimming took 0 bases from V and 6 from J; bases not matched to a gene: 11. Germline V gene sequence: CDR1 DFQATT, CDR2 SNEGSKA (reference sequence). This CDR3 has 16 amino acids.

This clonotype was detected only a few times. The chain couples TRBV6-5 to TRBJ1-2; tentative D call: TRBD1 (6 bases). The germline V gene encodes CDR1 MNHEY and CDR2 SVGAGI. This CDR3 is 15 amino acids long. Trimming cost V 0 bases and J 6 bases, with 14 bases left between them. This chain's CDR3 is CASSYSGGSWNGYTF. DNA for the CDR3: TGTGCCAGCAGTTACTCGGGGGGCAGTTGGAATGGCTACACCTTC.

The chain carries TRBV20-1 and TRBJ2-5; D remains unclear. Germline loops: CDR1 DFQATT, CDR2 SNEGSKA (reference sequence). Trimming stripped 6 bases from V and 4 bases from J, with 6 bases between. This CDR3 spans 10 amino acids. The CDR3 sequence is CSALRETQYF. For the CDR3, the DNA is TGCAGTGCCCTCCGAGAGACCCAGTACTTC.

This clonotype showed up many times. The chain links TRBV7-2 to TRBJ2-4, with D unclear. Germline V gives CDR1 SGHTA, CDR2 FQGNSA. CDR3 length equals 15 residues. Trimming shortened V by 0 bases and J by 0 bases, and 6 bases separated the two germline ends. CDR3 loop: CASSLASLAKNIQYF. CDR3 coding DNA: TGTGCCAGCAGCTTAGCTTCATTAGCCAAAAACATTCAGTACTTC. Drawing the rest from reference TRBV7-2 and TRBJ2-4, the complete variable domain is GAGVSQSPSNKVTEKGKDVELRCDPISGHTALYWYRQSLGQGLEFLIYFQGNSAPDKSGLPSDRFSAERTGGSVSTLTIQRTQQEDSAVYLCASSLASLAKNIQYFGAGTRLSVL.